The rows below give T cell receptor beta chains drawn from one sample of a study of T-cell reconstitution after alpha-beta-depleted transplantation in children. A single record per CDR3 protein comes from TCRdb applying MiXCR to the PCR reads. The sample lists some 490,000 distinct CDR3 sequences; 9.5% to 15% were seen once. This sample comprised PBMCs from the stem cell graft donor, obtained from the stem cell graft. The receptors stem from a human donor who donated a stem cell graft to a child with combined immunodeficiency. Both conserved end residues are part of each CDR3. The D gene is left open where the match is weak. Clone size, where shown, is once, few, many, or a class for clones that have expanded.

V gene	J gene	clone size	D gene	CDR3 protein	CDR3 DNA
TRBV29-1	TRBJ2-3	few	-	CSAGTATGDTQYF	TGCAGCGCCGGGACCGCTACAGGAGATACGCAGTATTTT
TRBV4-3	TRBJ2-7	few	-	CASSRSRDSSYEQYF	TGCGCCAGCAGCCGTAGCCGGGACTCGTCCTACGAGCAGTACTTC
TRBV4-3	TRBJ2-7	once	TRBD2	CASSQAPGGTSGRIPYEQYF	TGCGCCAGCAGCCAAGCCCCAGGCGGGACTAGCGGGAGGATCCCCTACGAGCAGTACTTC
TRBV12-3/TRBV12-4	TRBJ2-1	many	TRBD2	CASTLAGVSYNEQFF	TGTGCCAGCACCTTAGCGGGAGTCTCCTACAATGAGCAGTTCTTC
TRBV12-3/TRBV12-4	TRBJ1-5	many	-	CASSLEGGHNQPQHF	TGTGCCAGCAGTTTAGAAGGGGGGCACAATCAGCCCCAGCATTTT
TRBV14	TRBJ2-1	-	TRBD2	CASSQSLGLAGGTNEQFF	TGTGCCAGCAGCCAGTCCCTCGGACTAGCGGGGGGGACAAATGAGCAGTTCTTC
TRBV5-6	TRBJ2-7	few	TRBD1	CASSFAGTGISYEQYF	TGTGCCAGCAGCTTCGCCGGGACAGGTATCTCCTACGAGCAGTACTTC
TRBV10-3	TRBJ2-7	few	TRBD1	CAITRGTGPSSYEQYF	TGTGCCATCACTAGAGGGACAGGGCCGAGCTCCTACGAGCAGTACTTC
TRBV29-1	TRBJ2-7	many	TRBD2	CSVTSGSTYEQYF	TGCAGCGTAACTAGCGGGTCTACCTACGAGCAGTACTTC
TRBV5-6	TRBJ2-2	-	TRBD2	CASSYGGRGRAIGGELFF	TGTGCCAGCAGCTATGGTGGGCGCGGGAGGGCCATAGGCGGGGAGCTGTTTTTT
TRBV10-3	TRBJ2-3	many	-	CATRGQQGDTQYF	TGTGCCACCCGGGGGCAGCAGGGCGATACGCAGTATTTT
TRBV6-5	TRBJ1-2	-	-	CASSYHRAYGYTF	TGTGCCAGCAGTTACCACAGGGCCTATGGCTACACCTTC
TRBV7-9	TRBJ2-3	-	TRBD1	CASSSGQGSDTQYF	TGTGCCAGCAGCAGCGGACAGGGGTCGGATACGCAGTATTTT
TRBV7-1	TRBJ1-5	-	TRBD1	CASSGPGQGLQPQHF	TGTGCCAGCAGCGGGCCCGGACAGGGGCTTCAGCCCCAGCATTTT
TRBV12-3/TRBV12-4	TRBJ1-1	many	-	CASSLIGGEAFF	TGTGCCAGCAGTTTAATAGGCGGTGAAGCTTTCTTT
TRBV6-2/TRBV6-3	TRBJ1-4	-	-	CASSYSRAYGKLFF	TGTGCCAGCAGTTACTCAAGGGCCTATGGAAAACTGTTTTTT
TRBV7-2	TRBJ2-7	few	-	CASSLASMEQYF	TGTGCCAGCAGCTTAGCTTCGATGGAGCAGTACTTC
TRBV6-1	TRBJ2-6	many	-	CASRGFSGANVLTF	TGTGCCAGCAGGGGATTCTCTGGGGCCAACGTCCTGACTTTC
TRBV5-1	TRBJ1-2	few	-	CASSSAEFRTALYGYTF	TGCGCCAGCAGCTCTGCTGAGTTCAGAACAGCCCTCTATGGCTACACCTTC
TRBV18	TRBJ2-5	few	-	CASSPDRTYQETQYF	TGTGCCAGCTCACCGGACAGAACGTACCAAGAGACCCAGTACTTC
TRBV29-1	TRBJ1-1	-	TRBD1	CSVLPGTANTEAFF	TGCAGCGTTCTCCCGGGGACAGCGAACACTGAAGCTTTCTTT
TRBV20-1	TRBJ1-5	-	TRBD1	CSARATGTEHF	TGCAGTGCTAGAGCGACAGGGACAGAGCATTTT
TRBV12-3/TRBV12-4	TRBJ2-5	many	-	CASSLVANQETQYF	TGTGCCAGCAGTTTGGTAGCTAACCAAGAGACCCAGTACTTC
TRBV7-3	TRBJ2-2	few	-	CASSSRAENTGELFF	TGTGCCAGCAGCTCCCGGGCCGAGAACACCGGGGAGCTGTTTTTT
TRBV7-3	TRBJ1-1	few	TRBD1	CASSPSGQEGTEAFF	TGTGCCAGCAGCCCGTCGGGACAGGAGGGCACTGAAGCTTTCTTT
TRBV6-1	TRBJ2-1	many	-	CASSEGPGSYNEQFF	TGTGCCAGCAGTGAAGGCCCGGGCTCCTACAATGAGCAGTTCTTC
TRBV4-2	TRBJ2-3	few	TRBD2	CASSQVAASGVTSTDTQYF	TGTGCCAGCAGCCAAGTCGCGGCTAGCGGGGTGACTAGCACAGATACGCAGTATTTT
TRBV12-5	TRBJ2-3	few	-	CASGLDTDTQYF	TGTGCTAGTGGTTTGGACACAGATACGCAGTATTTT
TRBV30	TRBJ1-5	-	TRBD1	CAWSGSRQGIQPQHF	TGTGCCTGGAGTGGCTCGAGACAGGGTATTCAGCCCCAGCATTTT
TRBV29-1	TRBJ2-1	-	-	CSVDQRSSYNEQFF	TGCAGCGTTGACCAGCGGAGCTCCTACAATGAGCAGTTCTTC
TRBV29-1	TRBJ2-7	many	-	CSVTSPGAAASPNLGQYF	TGCAGCGTCACCTCTCCAGGGGCGGCGGCTAGCCCCAACCTCGGTCAGTACTTC